Shown below are 15 T cell receptor beta chains from a single sample sequenced in a study of OX40 agonist ivuxolimab in advanced cancers. Sequencing was performed with immunoSEQ multiplex PCR; in TCRdb, only in-frame clones are kept and a portion is missing. The top ten hold 6.2% of the sample, which has under 80,000 clones, over 90% seen once. The source was CD4+ or CD8+ T cells sorted from blood, collected in a trial of the OX40 agonist ivuxolimab. Receptors originate from an adult with an advanced solid tumor such as melanoma, head and neck, liver or kidney cancer.

The rearrangement joins TRBV5-1 to TRBJ2-3; D is undetermined. Trimming stripped 5 bases from V and 4 bases from J, with 11 bases between. The length of the CDR3 is 13 residues. Looked up from germline, CDR1 is SGHRS and CDR2 is YFSETQ. The CDR3 reads CASSLASPDTQYF. In nucleotides, the CDR3 is TGCGCCAGCAGTCTCGCCTCCCCAGATACGCAGTATTTT.

This sequence joins TRBV7-6 and TRBJ2-3; D perhaps matches TRBD2 (5 bases). The CDR3 has 15 residues. V was pared by 4 bases and J by 0 bases, with 11 bases between. CDR1 is SGHVS and CDR2 is FNYEAQ in the germline V gene. The CDR3 region has the DNA TGTGCCAGCAGCTGGCTACGGGAAAGCACAGATACGCAGTATTTT. The encoded protein is CASSWLRESTDTQYF.

The chain is built from TRBV4-3 and TRBJ1-2; D is ambiguous. CDR1 and CDR2 from the germline V gene are LGHNA and YSLEER. The CDR3 totals 17 residues. Trimming removed 0 bases from V and 8 bases from J, with 22 bases in between. The CDR3 nucleotides read TGCGCCAGCAGCCAAGATTCTGTGTATGGAGGGTTTGGGGGCTACACCTTC. Encoded protein: CASSQDSVYGGFGGYTF.

The rearrangement links TRBV14 to TRBJ2-3; D may match TRBD1 or TRBD2 (5 bases each). The V gene lost 8 bases and the J gene lost 2 bases, with 11 bases spanning the gap. Per the germline V gene, CDR1 is SGHDN and CDR2 is FVKESK. CDR3 length: 13 amino acids. CDR3 residues: CASRGTSTDTQYF. The CDR3 nucleotides are TGTGCCAGCCGGGGCACTTCCACAGATACGCAGTATTTT. Based on the CDR3 plus reference TRBV14 and TRBJ2-3, the full variable domain is EAGVTQFPSHSVIEKGQTVTLRCDPISGHDNLYWYRRVMGKEIKFLLHFVKESKQDESGMPNNRFLAERTGGTYSTLKVQPAELEDSGVYFCASRGTSTDTQYFGPGTRLTVL.

This chain connects TRBV5-4 to TRBJ2-7; D perhaps matches TRBD2 (5 bases). The CDR3 is 14 residues long. V was shortened by 0 bases and J by 3 bases, with 10 bases between the two germline ends. CDR1 is SGHNT and CDR2 is YYREEE in the germline V gene (reference sequence). The CDR3: CASSLGVGVYEQYF. As DNA, the CDR3 is TGTGCCAGCAGCTTGGGCGTGGGAGTCTACGAGCAGTACTTC.

The rearrangement links TRBV15 to TRBJ1-2; perhaps TRBD1 as D (6 bases). The CDR3 is made up of 14 amino acids. V was shortened by 6 bases and J by 4 bases, with 15 bases between the two germline ends. CDR1 is LNHNV and CDR2 is YYDKDF in the germline V gene (reference sequence). The CDR3 DNA reads as TGTGCCACCAGTTCGGGGGTGGGGGCCTATGGCTACACCTTC. Translating gives CATSSGVGAYGYTF.

This clone was seen only once. The chain recombines TRBV19 with TRBJ1-2; D may be TRBD1 (5 bases). Per the germline V gene, CDR1 is LNHDA and CDR2 is SQIVND (reference sequence). The CDR3 sequence is 17 residues long. Deletions cut 1 base from V and 4 bases from J, with 19 bases between. The CDR3 is CASSIGVGRGAGYGYTF. CDR3 sequence (DNA): TGTGCCAGTAGTATAGGTGTAGGGAGGGGCGCTGGCTATGGCTACACCTTC.

The chain is built from TRBV5-6 and TRBJ1-4, with 10 positions matching TRBD1. V dropped 2 bases and J dropped 8; count of bases not matched to a gene: 9. The CDR3 has 16 amino acids. From germline, CDR1 is SGHDT and CDR2 YYEEEE. The CDR3 DNA reads as TGTGCCAGCAGCTTTGGGTTTGGACAGGGGGACGAAAAACTGTTTTTT. Amino acid sequence: CASSFGFGQGDEKLFF.

The rearrangement links TRBV4-1 to TRBJ2-7; D is undetermined. The CDR3 is made up of 15 amino acids. Germline V gives CDR1 MGHRA, CDR2 YSYEKL. Trimming pared 1 base from V and 5 bases from J, leaving 15 bases between. DNA of the CDR3: TGCGCCAGCAGCCAAGGAGAAGGTCTTCTGAACGAGCAGTACTTC. Translated, it gives CASSQGEGLLNEQYF.

The V and J genes are TRBV2 and TRBJ2-1; D remains unclear. The V gene lost 6 bases and the J gene lost 4 bases, with 19 bases spanning the gap. Germline V CDR1 and CDR2: SNHLY, FYNNEI. CDR3 length: 16 residues. The CDR3 nucleotides are TGTGCCAGCAGGGGGTCTCCCCAGGTCGATTACAATGAGCAGTTCTTC. Translated, it gives CASRGSPQVDYNEQFF.

This clone was observed a few times. The chain employs TRBV21-1 and TRBJ2-2; the table assigns TRBD2, which was not confirmed against the DNA. TRBV21-1 is a known pseudogene. CDR3 length: 17 residues. As DNA, the CDR3 is TGTGCCAGCGCCACGAAGAGTGGACTATCGAACACCGGGGAGCTGTTTTTT. Residues: CASATKSGLSNTGELFF.

The chain is built from TRBV7-6 and TRBJ1-3; 8 bases fit TRBD1. Germline lookup yields CDR1 SGHVS and CDR2 FNYEAQ. V lost 5 bases to trimming and J lost 4 bases; unmatched junction nucleotides: 7. The CDR3 runs 15 residues. In DNA form, the CDR3 reads TGTGCCAGCAGCCCAGGGGGCAGTGCGGGAAACACCATATATTTT. Amino acids: CASSPGGSAGNTIYF.

V and J are TRBV12-5 and TRBJ2-7; D uncertain. CDR3 size: 14 residues. Germline V CDR1 and CDR2: LGHNT, FRNRAP. V lost 7 bases and J lost 4, with 17 bases in between. The CDR3 nucleotides read TGTGCTAGTGCCCCGGGTCCTAGGCCGTACGAGCAGTACTTC. This encodes CASAPGPRPYEQYF.

This chain connects TRBV13 to TRBJ2-2; the D is unclear. This CDR3 region has 15 residues. Germline assignment: CDR1 PRHDT and CDR2 FYEKMQ (reference sequence). V lost 0 bases and J 2 bases, leaving 7 bases between the germline ends. For the CDR3, the DNA is TGTGCCAGCAGCTTAGGACTCGATAACACCGGGGAGCTGTTTTTT. Protein sequence: CASSLGLDNTGELFF. Drawing the rest from reference TRBV13 and TRBJ2-2, the complete variable domain is AAGVIQSPRHLIKEKRETATLKCYPIPRHDTVYWYQQGPGQDPQFLISFYEKMQSDKGSIPDRFSAQQFSDYHSELNMSSLELGDSALYFCASSLGLDNTGELFFGEGSRLTVL.

The J gene is TRBJ2-1, the V gene TRBV19; a possible D gene is TRBD2 (5 bases). This CDR3 contains 13 residues. Trimming pared 3 bases from V and 5 bases from J, leaving 8 bases between. CDR1 is LNHDA, CDR2 SQIVND, per germline (reference sequence). The CDR3 DNA follows: TGTGCCAGTAGTATCGGACTGAACAATGAGCAGTTCTTC. Amino acid sequence: CASSIGLNNEQFF.